This T cell receptor (beta chain) was documented in a study of beta chain features in type 1 diabetes. Study background: The samples had about 100,000,000 sorted cells examined in all.

CDR1 SEHNR and CDR2 FQNEAQ come from the germline V gene (reference sequence). The V end lost 5 bases, the J end lost 7 bases, and 23 bases lay between the germline ends. There are 16 residues in the CDR3. Study findings and constraints: Compared to healthy donors, patients appeared to have naive, central memory and Treg TCRB repertoires that were more alike. Researchers cautioned that cDNA sequencing could over-represent cells with high TCR expression. Researchers report that Type 1 diabetes patients had moderately but significantly shorter TCRB CDR3s across all four CD4+ subsets.

Purities over 95% were achieved in all sorted populations. Every bit of the isolated RNA underwent reverse transcription, so sequencing read expressed TCRB transcripts. Using immunoSEQ multiplex PCR, the repertoire was profiled, and TCRdb retains in-frame clones only, with some absent. The sample lists about 340,000 clones; roughly 12% were seen once. This clone showed up just a few times. Its antigen remains unknown. The V call is TRBV7-9, the J call TRBJ1-2; D gene uncertain. The TCR sequence derives from a woman aged 18-29 years with type 1 diabetes. Sequencing input: naive CD4+ T cells from blood. CDR3 in DNA: TGTGCCAGCAGCCCGTCCCAGGCTCCGGTACAGAGTGGCTACACCTTC. It encodes CASSPSQAPVQSGYTF.